This T cell receptor (beta chain) derives from a study of beta chain features in type 1 diabetes. General study results and limits: Amplification by PCR could prefer shorter templates, with the same effect in patients and controls. Unsettled here was the matter of whether HLA type influences TCRB rearrangement. Moderate but significant shortening of TCRB CDR3s was recorded in all four CD4+ subsets from Type 1 diabetes patients. High-TCR-expressing cells could be over-represented by cDNA sequencing.

The collection from each donor was one heparinised blood draw averaging roughly 100 mL. Germline CDR1 SQVTM, CDR2 ANQGSEA. CDR3 size: 12 residues. Trimming took 8 bases from V and 7 from J, leaving 17 bases between them. Investigators reverse transcribed all isolated RNA, so they sequenced expressed TCRB transcripts. Clones were sequenced by immunoSEQ multiplex PCR, and TCRdb holds only the in-frame ones, with some missing. In the table there are 28,000 or so clones, roughly two thirds of which are singletons. A remark on this clone: What it binds is unknown.

The rearrangement links TRBV29-1 to TRBJ1-2; D not certain. The sequencing sample was made of Tregs from blood. This receptor was obtained from a woman in her thirties with type 1 diabetes. This CDR3 is CSLNSAGSGYTF. The CDR3 DNA is TGCAGCCTAAACAGCGCGGGTTCTGGCTACACCTTC.